The 24 T cell receptor beta chains below come from one sample, sequenced in a study of CD8 T cells in Susac syndrome. With random hexamers, about 0.5 to 1 ug RNA was reverse transcribed. One entry per CDR3 protein, called by TCRdb with MiXCR from the immunoSEQ multiplex PCR reads. The table has around 170,000 distinct CDR3 sequences, approximately 95% seen once. Source material: CD8+ T cells from PBMCs. These receptors all stem from a human donor with Susac syndrome.

This clonotype was found a few times. This sequence joins TRBV30 and TRBJ2-1, with 7 bases fitting TRBD2. The CDR3 extends over 16 amino acids. V gave up 3 bases and J gave up 7 bases; unmatched junction bases: 15. Germline V lookup: CDR1 GTSNPN, CDR2 SVGIG (reference sequence). CDR3 region: CAWSEATSPHGNEQFF. For the CDR3, the DNA is TGTGCCTGGAGCGAGGCGACTAGCCCCCATGGGAATGAGCAGTTCTTC. The full variable domain, in which reference TRBV30 and TRBJ2-1 provide the parts outside the CDR3, is SQTIHQWPATLVQPVGSPLSLECTVEGTSNPNLYWYRQAAGRGLQLLFYSVGIGQISSEVPQNLSASRPQDRQFILSSKKLLLSDSGFYLCAWSEATSPHGNEQFFGPGTRLTVL.

J is TRBJ2-1 and V is TRBV11-2; TRBD1 aligns across 8 bases. J lost 4 bases, V lost 1 base, and 6 bases had no gene match. The CDR3 extends over 16 amino acids. Germline V gene data show CDR1 as SGHAT and CDR2 as FQNNGV. The CDR3 sequence: CASSLGTGYGYNEQFF. As DNA, the CDR3 is TGTGCCAGCAGCTTAGGGACAGGGTATGGATACAATGAGCAGTTCTTC.

The chain uses TRBV9 and TRBJ2-7; 7 bases line up with TRBD1. CDR1 SGDLS and CDR2 YYNGEE come from the germline V gene. This CDR3 has 15 residues. The junction had 11 bases not matched to a gene; V was cut back by 3 bases and J by 5 bases. CDR3 sequence (DNA): TGTGCCAGCAGCGCAACCGGGACAGATGGGAACGAGCAGTACTTC. Amino acid sequence: CASSATGTDGNEQYF.

The rearrangement links TRBV3-1 to TRBJ1-2; D unresolved. The V gene lost 1 base and the J gene lost 4 bases, with 7 bases spanning the gap. The germline V gene has CDR1 LGHDT and CDR2 YNNKEL (reference sequence). The CDR3 runs 13 residues. In DNA, the CDR3 is TGTGCCAGCAGCCAAGGGGTAACCTATGGCTACACCTTC. It specifies CASSQGVTYGYTF.

The chain recombines TRBV15 with TRBJ2-4, with 10 bases that match TRBD1. V lost 1 base and J lost 6; bases outside the gene matches: 3. Germline V gene data show CDR1 as LNHNV and CDR2 as YYDKDF (reference sequence). The CDR3 extends over 15 amino acids. For the CDR3, the DNA is TGTGCCACCAGCAGAGTTGGGACAGGGGCAAACATTCAGTACTTC. The encoded protein is CATSRVGTGANIQYF.

V usage is TRBV29-1 and J usage is TRBJ2-3; D gene uncertain. The germline V and J ends were trimmed by 0 bases and 6 bases, with 7 bases remaining between them. Germline assignment: CDR1 SQVTM and CDR2 ANQGSEA. This CDR3 has 12 amino acids. The CDR3 spells CSVEEKRDTQYF. The CDR3 DNA reads as TGCAGCGTTGAAGAGAAAAGGGATACGCAGTATTTT.

The chain is built from TRBV20-1 and TRBJ1-2, with 8 bases fitting TRBD1. CDR3 length: 13 amino acids. The junction had 4 bases not matched to a gene; V was cut back by 4 bases and J by 3 bases. Germline-derived CDR1 and CDR2 are DFQATT and SNEGSKA (reference sequence). CDR3 sequence (DNA): TGCAGTGCTAAATCAGGGGGCGACTATGGCTACACCTTC. Translation gives CSAKSGGDYGYTF.

The chain recombines TRBV13 with TRBJ1-2; 11 nucleotides align to TRBD1. Trimming cost V 5 bases and J 0 bases; bases outside gene matches: 11. In germline, CDR1 is PRHDT, CDR2 FYEKMQ (reference sequence). This CDR3 has 18 amino acids. The CDR3 loop is CASSLSPGQGDSNYGYTF. CDR3 coding DNA: TGTGCCAGCAGCCTTTCCCCGGGACAGGGGGACTCTAACTATGGCTACACCTTC.

The rearrangement joins TRBV4-2 to TRBJ2-7, with 10 bases aligning to TRBD2. Germline CDR1 LGHNA, CDR2 YNFKEQ. Unmatched junction bases numbered 7, after V lost 4 bases and J lost 4 bases. CDR3 size: 15 residues. The CDR3 DNA reads TGTGCCAGCAGCCCGAAAGCGGGGGGGCTGTACGAGCAGTACTTC. Its protein product is CASSPKAGGLYEQYF.

The CDR3 here is CATSDASTEAFF. CDR3 coding DNA: TGTGCCACCAGTGATGCCAGTACCGAAGCTTTCTTT. The J gene is TRBJ1-1, the V gene TRBV24-1, with D unclear. V was pared by 3 bases and J by 8 bases, with 9 bases between. Germline V gene sequence: CDR1 KGHDR, CDR2 SFDVKD. This CDR3 has 12 residues.

The chain links TRBV19 to TRBJ1-1; possible D gene TRBD1, 6 bases. The V and J ends lost 8 bases and 4 bases respectively, with 14 bases between them. The germline CDR1 and CDR2 sequences are LNHDA and SQIVND (reference sequence). CDR3 length: 13 amino acids. Written as DNA, the CDR3 is TGTGCCAGTGGGGTCGGACAGAGCACTGAAGCTTTCTTT. Its protein is CASGVGQSTEAFF.

This clonotype was picked up one time. This chain joins TRBV29-1 and TRBJ1-2; possible D gene TRBD1, 5 bases. The CDR3 has 14 amino acids. V was pared by 1 base and J by 2 bases, with 11 bases between. Germline-derived CDR1 and CDR2 are SQVTM and ANQGSEA. Written as DNA, the CDR3 is TGCAGCGTTGAAGCTTCGGGACGCAACTATGGCTACACCTTC. This gives the protein CSVEASGRNYGYTF.

The V and J genes are TRBV7-2 and TRBJ1-2; TRBD1 matches at 8 bases. CDR1 and CDR2 (germline): SGHTA, FQGNSA. After removal of 5 bases from V and 7 bases from J, the junction contained 9 bases not matched to a gene. The CDR3 length is 14 residues. The CDR3 sequence is CASSQSQGAGGYTF. DNA for the CDR3: TGTGCCAGCAGCCAGTCTCAGGGGGCTGGTGGCTACACCTTC.

The chain combines TRBV30 with TRBJ1-2; a weak D match, TRBD1 (6 bases). From germline, CDR1 is GTSNPN and CDR2 SVGIG (reference sequence). Between the trimmed V and J ends, which lost 5 bases and 4 bases, there was a span of 17 bases. The CDR3 is made up of 14 amino acids. CDR3 nucleotides: TGTGCCTGGGAGACGCTGGACAGATCCTATGGCTACACCTTC. As protein: CAWETLDRSYGYTF.

V gene TRBV2 combines with J gene TRBJ2-7; 9 positions agree with TRBD1. The CDR3 totals 13 residues. Germline assignment: CDR1 SNHLY and CDR2 FYNNEI. V lost 9 bases to trimming and J lost 5 bases; unmatched junction nucleotides: 8. CDR3 loop: CARGGDRANEQYF. The CDR3 DNA reads TGTGCCAGAGGCGGGGACAGGGCGAACGAGCAGTACTTC.

The gene calls are TRBV19 and TRBJ2-5, with D possibly called TRBD1 or TRBD2 (5 bases each). The CDR3 is made up of 14 amino acids. Germline CDR1 LNHDA, CDR2 SQIVND (reference sequence). Trimming removed 3 bases at V and 5 bases at J, with 13 bases between. Here the CDR3 reads CASSMAGTLETQYF. CDR3 DNA: TGTGCCAGTAGTATGGCCGGGACGTTGGAGACCCAGTACTTC. The full variable domain, completed using reference TRBV19 and TRBJ2-5, is DGGITQSPKYLFRKEGQNVTLSCEQNLNHDAMYWYRQDPGQGLRLIYYSQIVNDFQKGDIAEGYSVSREKKESFPLTVTSAQKNPTAFYLCASSMAGTLETQYFGPGTRLLVL.

The chain uses TRBV4-2 and TRBJ2-2; D could derive from TRBD1 or TRBD2 (6 bases each). The ends were cut back, 10 bases at V and 7 bases at J, with 22 bases in the middle. This CDR3 is 15 amino acids long. Germline lookup yields CDR1 LGHNA and CDR2 YNFKEQ. Written as DNA, the CDR3 is TGTGCCACCTCAGTTGATGGGGGGCCGAGCGGGGAGCTGTTTTTT. It specifies CATSVDGGPSGELFF.

J is TRBJ2-7 and V is TRBV9; possible D gene TRBD2, 6 bases. The V and J ends lost 4 bases and 5 bases respectively, with 28 bases between them. Germline loops: CDR1 SGDLS, CDR2 YYNGEE. The CDR3 runs to 18 residues. The CDR3 is CASSPTQREAGSGDEQYF. The CDR3 DNA sequence: TGTGCCAGCAGCCCTACACAGAGAGAGGCGGGATCGGGAGACGAGCAGTACTTC.

V is TRBV16 and J is TRBJ1-2; 9 bases match TRBD1. With 4 bases clipped from V and 4 bases from J, the junction kept 4 bases outside the gene matches. CDR1 KGHSY and CDR2 FQNENV come from the germline V gene. The CDR3 has 14 residues. For the CDR3, the DNA is TGTGCCAGCAGCCCACAGGGGGCTCCCTATGGCTACACCTTC. Amino acids: CASSPQGAPYGYTF.

V is TRBV13 and J is TRBJ2-5; D perhaps matches TRBD1 (6 bases). The ends were cut back, 3 bases at V and 1 base at J, with 9 bases in the middle. Germline V gene data show CDR1 as PRHDT and CDR2 as FYEKMQ (reference sequence). The CDR3 sequence is 14 residues long. The CDR3 DNA reads as TGTGCCAGCAGCTTCTGGGACACCCAAGAGACCCAGTACTTC. It encodes CASSFWDTQETQYF.

The genes are TRBV21-1 and TRBJ1-2; the table's D call of TRBD1 was not tested on the DNA. TRBV21-1 is a listed pseudogene. The CDR3 covers 13 residues. The CDR3 protein is CASRQGANYGYTF. The CDR3, as DNA: TGTGCCAGCCGACAGGGAGCTAACTATGGCTACACCTTC.

The chain links TRBV5-1 to TRBJ2-1, with TRBD2 matching 8 bases. V shed 4 bases, J shed 4 bases, and the junction held 7 bases outside the gene matches. Germline CDR1 is SGHRS and CDR2 is YFSETQ. The CDR3 spans 15 residues. The CDR3 region has the DNA TGCGCCAGCAGCCTGGGACTAGACGGGTACAATGAGCAGTTCTTC. Its protein is CASSLGLDGYNEQFF. Based on the CDR3 plus reference TRBV5-1 and TRBJ2-1, the full variable domain is KAGVTQTPRYLIKTRGQQVTLSCSPISGHRSVSWYQQTPGQGLQFLFEYFSETQRNKGNFPGRFSGRQFSNSRSEMNVSTLELGDSALYLCASSLGLDGYNEQFFGPGTRLTVL.

This clonotype was seen once. CDR3 nucleotide sequence: TGTGCCAGCAGCGTAAGAAGCGGGAGTGTCAATGAGCAGTTCTTC. Translation gives CASSVRSGSVNEQFF. The rearrangement uses TRBV9 and TRBJ2-1, with TRBD2 matching 8 bases. Per the germline V gene, CDR1 is SGDLS and CDR2 is YYNGEE. V shed 1 base and J 6 bases; nucleotides not matched to a gene: 6. The CDR3 has 15 residues.

The CDR3 region has the DNA TGTGCCAGCAGCGTAGTAGCGGAGCAGACTAACTATGGCTACACCTTC. It encodes CASSVVAEQTNYGYTF. The V gene is TRBV9, the J gene TRBJ1-2; no firm D call. The CDR3 has 16 amino acids. Trimming pared 0 bases from V and 0 bases from J, leaving 12 bases between. The germline V gene has CDR1 SGDLS and CDR2 YYNGEE.